Here is one TCR beta chain with its context. The CDR3 contains 15 residues. Looked up from germline, CDR1 is KGHSH and CDR2 is LQKENI. V shed 5 bases, J shed 0 bases, and the junction held 3 bases outside the gene matches. As handled by the study authors: It was from reference gene primer amplification that nucleated cell counts were estimated. The data were produced by immunoSEQ multiplex PCR, yet TCRdb's version contains in-frame clones alone and is incomplete. That table gives V, J and clone size, and the DNA gave D and trimming. This sample has around 16,000 clones, with 84% found just once. This sample was included in a study of blood T cell repertoires in COVID-19. Across the study: Donors in the United States, Italy and Spain gave samples during acute or convalescent COVID-19. PBMCs, B-cell-depleted T cells, or T cells provided the cDNA or gDNA that made up the material.

Material for sequencing was peripheral blood. The chain carries TRBV18 and TRBJ2-3; 9 nucleotides match TRBD1. This clonotype was sampled from a human donor in a cohort sampled during active COVID-19. The CDR3 DNA sequence: TGTGCCAGCTCAGAAGGACAGGGGAGCACAGATACGCAGTATTTT. It encodes CASSEGQGSTDTQYF.